This T cell receptor beta chain was identified during a study of CD4 T cells in relation to SARS-CoV-2 and coronaviruses. Whole-study findings and limits: In roughly two thirds of donors, memory CD4+ clonotypes crossrecognized SARS-CoV-2 and at least one common cold coronavirus spike.

As for this clone: The antigen is undetermined.

Assay used: immunoSEQ multiplex PCR; TCRdb lists only in-frame clones, some missing. This sample has approximately 18,000 clones, with about 72% found just once. CD4+ T cells from unexposed donors were obtained before the COVID-19 pandemic (2011-2018). CD4+ T cells were isolated from the cells after less than 13 days of culture. Unexposed-donor CD4+ T cells were probed with SARS-CoV-2 S/N and four cold-coronavirus spikes, cells permitting. Fresh IL-2 medium replaced half the medium on days 3 and 7. The clonotype comes from a human donor in good health. The sample comprised CD4+ T cells from PBMCs, cultured in vitro.

This CDR3 is CASSFSPDTQYF. The CDR3 coding sequence is TGCGCCAGCAGCTTTTCCCCAGATACGCAGTATTTT. The J gene is TRBJ2-3, the V gene TRBV5-1; the D is unclear. The germline V gene has CDR1 SGHRS and CDR2 YFSETQ. Trimming cost V 2 bases and J 4 bases, with 5 bases left between them. CDR3 length: 12 residues. The variable domain in full, with the rest retrieved from reference TRBV5-1 and TRBJ2-3, is KAGVTQTPRYLIKTRGQQVTLSCSPISGHRSVSWYQQTPGQGLQFLFEYFSETQRNKGNFPGRFSGRQFSNSRSEMNVSTLELGDSALYLCASSFSPDTQYFGPGTRLTVL.